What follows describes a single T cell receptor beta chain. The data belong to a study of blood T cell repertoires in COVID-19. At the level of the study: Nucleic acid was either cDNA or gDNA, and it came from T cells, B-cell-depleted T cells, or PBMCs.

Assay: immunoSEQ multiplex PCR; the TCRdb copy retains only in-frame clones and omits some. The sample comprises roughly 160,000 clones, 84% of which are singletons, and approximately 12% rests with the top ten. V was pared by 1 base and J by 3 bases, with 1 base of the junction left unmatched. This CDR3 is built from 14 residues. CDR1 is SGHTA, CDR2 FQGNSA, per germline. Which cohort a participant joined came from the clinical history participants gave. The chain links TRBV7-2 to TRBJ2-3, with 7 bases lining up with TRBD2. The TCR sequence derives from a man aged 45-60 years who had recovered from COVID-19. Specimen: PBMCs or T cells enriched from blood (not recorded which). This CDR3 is CASSLGRGTDTQYF. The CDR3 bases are TGTGCCAGCAGCTTAGGGCGGGGGACAGATACGCAGTATTTT.